This is a list of T cell receptor beta chains from one sample in a study of OX40 agonist ivuxolimab in advanced cancers. Profiled with immunoSEQ multiplex PCR; TCRdb holds only in-frame clones, not every one. The data show tens of thousands of clones, just under 95% seen once. Sequenced material: CD4+ or CD8+ T cells sorted from blood, taken in a trial of the OX40 agonist ivuxolimab. Every receptor here comes from an adult with an advanced solid tumor such as melanoma, head and neck, liver or kidney cancer. The CDR3 runs from the conserved cysteine through the conserved F or W. The D gene is left open where the match is weak. Rows may omit the clone size; those that give it use once, few, many or a size class.

12 NA NA TRBJ1-4 TRBV19 CASKDSSGKLFF TGTGCCAGTAAAGACTCTTCGGGAAAACTGTTTTTT
17 NA TRBD2 TRBJ2-6 TRBV15 CATSRTSASSGANVLTF TGTGCCACCAGTAGGACTAGCGCGAGCTCTGGGGCCAACGTCCTGACTTTC
14 NA NA TRBJ2-5 TRBV7-3 CASSLRGQQETQYF TGTGCCAGCAGCTTAAGAGGGCAGCAAGAGACCCAGTACTTC
15 few TRBD2 TRBJ2-5 TRBV15 CATSLDRAGEETQYF TGTGCCACCAGCTTGGATCGGGCGGGGGAAGAGACCCAGTACTTC
13 NA NA TRBJ2-3 TRBV28 CASSTGSTDTQYF TGTGCCAGCAGTACCGGAAGCACAGATACGCAGTATTTT
13 NA NA TRBJ2-5 TRBV7-2 CASAETYQETQYF TGTGCCAGTGCAGAGACGTACCAAGAGACCCAGTACTTC
15 NA TRBD1 TRBJ2-7 TRBV18 CASSPPARTGYEQYF TGTGCCAGCTCACCACCGGCCAGGACAGGCTACGAGCAGTACTTC
15 NA NA TRBJ2-7 TRBV4-3 CASSPAGTPTYEQYF TGCGCCAGCAGCCCAGCCGGGACGCCAACCTACGAGCAGTACTTC
18 NA NA TRBJ1-1 TRBV7-2 CASSSSGAGGGPNTEAFF TGTGCCAGCAGCTCTAGTGGTGCCGGGGGAGGGCCGAACACTGAAGCTTTCTTT
14 NA TRBD2 TRBJ2-7 TRBV7-2 CASSSPASGYEQYF TGTGCCAGCAGCTCCCCCGCTAGCGGCTACGAGCAGTACTTC
16 NA TRBD2 TRBJ2-3 TRBV7-2 CASSTTSGLSTDTQYF TGTGCCAGCAGCACCACTAGCGGCCTAAGCACAGATACGCAGTATTTT
16 NA TRBD1 TRBJ1-2 TRBV5-1 CASSLGGTGLNYGYTF TGCGCCAGCAGCTTGGGCGGGACAGGCCTCAACTATGGCTACACCTTC
15 NA NA TRBJ1-4 TRBV9 CASSPEGLTNEKLFF TGTGCCAGCAGCCCTGAGGGGTTGACTAATGAAAAACTGTTTTTT
14 NA NA TRBJ1-1 TRBV11-3 CASSLGGVNTEAFF TGTGCCAGCAGCTTAGGGGGGGTGAACACTGAAGCTTTCTTT
15 NA TRBD2 TRBJ2-1 TRBV5-4 CASRRTSGVNNEQFF TGTGCCAGCAGAAGGACTAGCGGGGTAAATAATGAGCAGTTCTTC
15 NA TRBD1 TRBJ2-5 TRBV5-1 CASSTGQTSQETQYF TGCGCCAGCAGCACGGGACAGACTTCCCAAGAGACCCAGTACTTC
16 NA TRBD1 TRBJ1-2 TRBV7-2 CATREPGTASNYGYTF TGTGCCACCCGAGAACCCGGGACAGCGTCGAACTATGGCTACACCTTC
12 NA TRBD1 TRBJ1-1 TRBV10-3 CATRGTNTEAFF TGTGCCACCAGGGGGACGAACACTGAAGCTTTCTTT
13 NA NA TRBJ1-2 TRBV6-5 CASSETDSYGYTF TGTGCCAGCAGTGAAACGGACAGCTATGGCTACACCTTC
18 NA NA TRBJ1-2 TRBV14 CASSQGFGGSGIPRGYTF TGTGCCAGCAGCCAAGGGTTTGGGGGCTCTGGGATTCCGCGGGGCTACACCTTC
14 NA TRBD2 TRBJ2-1 TRBV7-8 CASSSAASGLKQFF TGTGCCAGCAGCTCGGCGGCTAGCGGCCTGAAGCAGTTCTTC
15 once TRBD2 TRBJ2-5 TRBV6-6 CASSYYPAGEETQYF TGTGCCAGCAGTTACTATCCAGCGGGGGAAGAGACCCAGTACTTC
11 NA NA TRBJ2-7 TRBV28 CASSPQNVQYF TGTGCCAGCAGTCCACAAAATGTGCAGTACTTC
16 NA TRBD1 TRBJ2-3 TRBV4-3 CASSPTHRGFTDTQYF TGCGCCAGCAGCCCCACGCACAGGGGGTTCACAGATACGCAGTATTTT
15 NA TRBD1 TRBJ1-6 TRBV6-1 CASSQPGTGTSPLHF TGTGCCAGCAGTCAACCCGGGACAGGGACTTCACCCCTCCACTTT
13 NA NA TRBJ1-1 TRBV6-5 CASSPAGRTEAFF TGTGCCAGCAGCCCCGCCGGGAGGACTGAAGCTTTCTTT
15 few NA TRBJ2-1 TRBV5-1 CASSPQGSSYNEQFF TGCGCCAGCAGCCCGCAGGGAAGCTCCTACAATGAGCAGTTCTTC
14 NA NA TRBJ2-4 TRBV7-2 CASSPGDYQNIQYF TGTGCCAGCAGCCCAGGGGACTATCAAAACATTCAGTACTTC
14 NA TRBD2 TRBJ2-7 TRBV7-9 CASSTVGGAGEQYF TGTGCCAGCAGCACCGTCGGGGGGGCAGGGGAGCAGTACTTC
16 NA NA TRBJ2-3 TRBV27 CASSPSLAASTDTQYF TGTGCCAGCAGCCCCTCACTAGCAGCCAGCACAGATACGCAGTATTTT
15 NA TRBD1 TRBJ1-2 TRBV6-6 CASSYSRQGANGYTF TGTGCCAGCAGTTACTCTAGACAGGGTGCAAATGGCTACACCTTC
13 NA NA TRBJ1-2 TRBV2 CASGPGANYGYTF TGTGCCAGCGGGCCGGGGGCTAACTATGGCTACACCTTC
15 once NA TRBJ2-5 TRBV9 CASSVTGTNGETQYF TGTGCCAGCAGCGTAACCGGGACCAATGGAGAGACCCAGTACTTC
17 NA TRBD1 TRBJ1-4 TRBV7-2 CASSSLQGAGYSEKLFF TGTGCCAGCAGCTCGTTACAGGGGGCAGGATACTCGGAAAAACTGTTTTTT
15 NA TRBD2 TRBJ2-5 TRBV5-1 CASSLRGAGEETQYF TGCGCCAGCAGCTTGCGGGGAGCGGGAGAAGAGACCCAGTACTTC
16 NA NA TRBJ2-7 TRBV14 CASSQVWTVSSYEQYF TGTGCCAGCAGCCAAGTCTGGACAGTAAGCTCCTACGAGCAGTACTTC
14 NA NA TRBJ2-3 TRBV7-2 CASSLLGETDTQYF TGTGCCAGCAGCTTACTGGGAGAGACAGATACGCAGTATTTT
14 NA NA TRBJ1-1 TRBV18 CASSPLTGDTEAFF TGTGCCAGCTCACCTCTGACGGGAGACACTGAAGCTTTCTTT
15 NA NA TRBJ2-3 TRBV5-1 CASSLDGKRADTQYF TGCGCCAGCAGCTTGGATGGCAAGAGGGCAGATACGCAGTATTTT
14 NA TRBD1 TRBJ1-5 TRBV7-9 CASSRGQENQPQHF TGTGCCAGCAGCCGCGGACAGGAAAATCAGCCCCAGCATTTT
14 NA NA TRBJ2-2 TRBV28 CASSFRNPRAGLFF TGTGCCAGCAGTTTTCGGAACCCCCGTGCAGGGCTGTTTTTT
16 NA TRBD2 TRBJ2-7 TRBV5-4 CASSGAGTSESYEQYF TGTGCCAGCAGCGGGGCCGGGACTAGCGAATCCTACGAGCAGTACTTC
15 once NA TRBJ1-5 TRBV7-8 CASSLYVSSNQPQHF TGTGCCAGCAGCTTATATGTCAGTAGCAATCAGCCCCAGCATTTT
12 NA NA TRBJ2-7 TRBV12-2 CASRRQGYEQYF TGTGCAAGTCGCCGACAGGGGTACGAGCAGTACTTC
14 NA TRBD1 TRBJ2-7 TRBV7-7 CASSERQGAYEQYF TGTGCCAGCAGCGAACGACAGGGGGCCTACGAGCAGTACTTC
14 NA TRBD1 TRBJ2-5 TRBV10-3 CAISEGQGVETQYF TGTGCCATCAGTGAGGGACAGGGGGTCGAGACCCAGTACTTC
14 once NA TRBJ1-5 TRBV7-2 CASSLSRSNQPQHF TGTGCCAGCAGCTTATCGCGGAGCAATCAGCCCCAGCATTTT
16 NA NA TRBJ2-7 TRBV18 CASSPQQGGSSYEQYF TGTGCCAGCTCACCTCAACAGGGTGGGAGCTCCTACGAGCAGTACTTC
15 NA NA TRBJ1-2 TRBV7-2 CASSFGTQTLYGYTF TGTGCCAGCAGCTTCGGGACACAAACTCTTTATGGCTACACCTTC
14 NA NA TRBJ2-7 TRBV13 CASSPRGTAAEQYF TGTGCCAGCAGCCCGCGGGGGACAGCCGCCGAGCAGTACTTC